Included here is one T cell receptor (beta chain) sequence, with context. The V gene's germline CDR1 is MNHNY and CDR2 SVGAGI (reference sequence). The V gene lost 2 bases and the J gene lost 0 bases, with 8 bases spanning the gap. This CDR3 region has 14 residues. The entry originates in a study of blood T cell repertoires in COVID-19. Overall study: The origin of the acute and convalescent COVID-19 samples was the United States, Italy and Spain. Sample material is recorded as cDNA or gDNA derived from T cells, B-cell-depleted T cells, or PBMCs.

Methods used by the authors: Reference gene primer amplification yielded estimated nucleated cell counts. Produced via immunoSEQ multiplex PCR; TCRdb's table is partial and in-frame only. V, J and clone size are taken as reported in that table, and D and trimming were inferred from the DNA itself. Counted here are some 87,000 clones, 60% to 85% occurring once; the ten biggest clones make up more than 15%. V gene TRBV6-6 combines with J gene TRBJ2-7; no firm D call. The sequenced material came from peripheral blood. This sequence was found in a human donor in a cohort sampled during active COVID-19. DNA of the CDR3: TGTGCCAGCAGTTACGAAACAGCCTCCTACGAGCAGTACTTC. Translation: CASSYETASYEQYF.